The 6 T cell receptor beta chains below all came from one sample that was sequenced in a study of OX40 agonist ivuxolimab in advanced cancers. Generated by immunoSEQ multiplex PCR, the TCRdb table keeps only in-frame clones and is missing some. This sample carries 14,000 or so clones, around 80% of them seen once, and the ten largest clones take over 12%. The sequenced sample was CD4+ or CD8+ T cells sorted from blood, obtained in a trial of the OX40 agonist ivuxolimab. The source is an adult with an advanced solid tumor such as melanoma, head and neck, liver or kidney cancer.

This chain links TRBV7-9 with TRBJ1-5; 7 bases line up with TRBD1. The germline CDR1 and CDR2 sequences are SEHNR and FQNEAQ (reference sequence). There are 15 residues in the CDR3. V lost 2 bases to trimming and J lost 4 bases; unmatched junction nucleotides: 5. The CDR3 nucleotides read TGTGCCAGCAGCTTACGAGGGGGCCAAAATCAGCCCCAGCATTTT. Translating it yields CASSLRGGQNQPQHF.

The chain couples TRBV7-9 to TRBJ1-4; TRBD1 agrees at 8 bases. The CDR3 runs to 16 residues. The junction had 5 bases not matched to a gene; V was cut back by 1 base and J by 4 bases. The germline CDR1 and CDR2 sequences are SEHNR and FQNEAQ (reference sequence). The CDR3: CASSLGTGQGNEKLFF. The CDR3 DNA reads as TGTGCCAGCAGCTTAGGGACAGGGCAGGGTAATGAAAAACTGTTTTTT.

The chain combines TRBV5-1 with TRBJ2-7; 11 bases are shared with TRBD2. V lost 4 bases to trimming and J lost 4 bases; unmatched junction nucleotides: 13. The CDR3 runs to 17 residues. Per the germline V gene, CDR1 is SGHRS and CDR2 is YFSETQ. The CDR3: CASSPSGVAGGPYEQYF. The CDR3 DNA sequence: TGCGCCAGCAGCCCTTCGGGGGTAGCGGGAGGGCCATACGAGCAGTACTTC.

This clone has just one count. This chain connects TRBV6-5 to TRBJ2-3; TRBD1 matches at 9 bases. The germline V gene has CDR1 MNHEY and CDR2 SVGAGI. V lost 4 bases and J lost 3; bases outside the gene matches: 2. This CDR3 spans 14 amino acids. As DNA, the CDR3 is TGTGCCAGCAGTTCCGGGACAGGGACAGATACGCAGTATTTT. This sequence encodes CASSSGTGTDTQYF.

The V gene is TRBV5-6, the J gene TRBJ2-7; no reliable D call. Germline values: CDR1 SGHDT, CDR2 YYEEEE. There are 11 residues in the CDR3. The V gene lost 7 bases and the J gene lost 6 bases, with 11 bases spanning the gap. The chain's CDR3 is CASGSQGEQYF. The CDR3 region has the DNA TGTGCCAGCGGGTCCCAAGGCGAGCAGTACTTC.

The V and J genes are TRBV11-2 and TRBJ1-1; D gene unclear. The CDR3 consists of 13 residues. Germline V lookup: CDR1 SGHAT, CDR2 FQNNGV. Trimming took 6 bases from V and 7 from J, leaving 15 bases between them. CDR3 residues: CASRPPMSVEAFF. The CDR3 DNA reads TGTGCCAGCAGGCCACCTATGTCGGTTGAAGCTTTCTTT.